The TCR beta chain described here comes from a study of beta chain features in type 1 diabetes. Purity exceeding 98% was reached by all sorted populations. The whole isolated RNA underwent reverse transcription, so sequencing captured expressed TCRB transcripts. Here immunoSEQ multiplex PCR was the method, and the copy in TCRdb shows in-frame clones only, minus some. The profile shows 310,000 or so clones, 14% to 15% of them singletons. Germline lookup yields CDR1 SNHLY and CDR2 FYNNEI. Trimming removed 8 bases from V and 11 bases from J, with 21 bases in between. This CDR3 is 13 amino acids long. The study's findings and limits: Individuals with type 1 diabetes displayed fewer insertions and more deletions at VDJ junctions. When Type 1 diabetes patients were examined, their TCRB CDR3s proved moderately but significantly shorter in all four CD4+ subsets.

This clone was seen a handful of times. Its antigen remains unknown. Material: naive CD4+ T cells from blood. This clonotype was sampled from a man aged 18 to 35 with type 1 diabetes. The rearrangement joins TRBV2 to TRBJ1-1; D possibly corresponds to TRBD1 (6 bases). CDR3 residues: CASSYGGASRAFF. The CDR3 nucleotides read TGTGCCAGCTCATATGGGGGCGCGAGTAGGGCTTTCTTT.